The 8 T cell receptor beta chains in this list originate from one sample, sequenced in a study of blood T cell repertoires in COVID-19 (dated by TCRdb to 2019 to 2021). Libraries came from the immunoSEQ multiplex PCR assay. The clones in this table, taken by TCRdb from immuneACCESS, are in-frame only. Not every clone is retained; where verified, under half of the shortfall comes from an unresolved V gene, and the cause of the rest is unknown. This sample comprises approximately 140,000 clones, over 75% of them detected only once. The ten largest account for roughly 10% of the sample. The sample consisted of peripheral blood. Receptors were obtained from a middle-aged man with active or convalescent COVID-19.

This clone was picked up a small number of times. The chain uses TRBV7-9 and TRBJ2-2; D might be TRBD1 (5 bases). Germline V gene lookup returns CDR1 SEHNR and CDR2 FQNEAQ (reference sequence). The CDR3 is 13 residues long. The V end lost 7 bases, the J end lost 9 bases, and 15 bases lay between the germline ends. CDR3 protein: CASTSEGARELFF. CDR3 coding DNA: TGTGCCAGCACCTCGGAAGGGGCACGGGAGCTGTTTTTT.

J is TRBJ1-2 and V is TRBV27, with unresolved D. In germline, CDR1 is MNHEY, CDR2 SMNVEV (reference sequence). Trimming took off 2 bases at V and 8 bases at J, with 12 bases between the two ends. This CDR3 region has 13 residues. This CDR3 is CASSLEGRGGYTF. The CDR3 bases are TGTGCCAGCAGTTTAGAAGGGCGGGGAGGCTACACCTTC.

The V and J genes are TRBV7-3 and TRBJ2-5, with D maybe TRBD2 (6 bases). This CDR3 has 14 amino acids. V was clipped by 2 bases and J by 6 bases, with 13 bases between them. Germline values: CDR1 SGHTA, CDR2 FQGTGA. The CDR3 is CASSLEGGGKTQYF. The CDR3 nucleotides are TGTGCCAGCAGCTTAGAGGGTGGGGGGAAGACCCAGTACTTC.

Of note for this clone: The junction differs from germline at one of its ends, possibly a read error. CDR3 sequence: CATSEASKAFF. As DNA, the CDR3 is TGCGCCACCAGCGAAGCATCCAAAGCTTTCTTT. The chain couples TRBV4-1 to TRBJ1-1, with D uncertain. Germline V gene data show CDR1 as MGHRA and CDR2 as YSYEKL. The length of the CDR3 is 11 residues.

The gene calls are TRBV5-6 and TRBJ1-2, with 8 positions matching TRBD1. V lost 2 bases, J lost 8 bases, and 17 bases stayed unmatched. The CDR3 extends over 17 amino acids. From germline, CDR1 is SGHDT and CDR2 YYEEEE. The DNA for the CDR3 is TGTGCCAGCAGCTTTGAGAGTTCCGGACAGGGTTTGAGAGGCTACACCTTC. Translation: CASSFESSGQGLRGYTF.

The chain couples TRBV7-3 to TRBJ2-3; 8 bases line up with TRBD2. The CDR3 spans 15 residues. The V gene end was trimmed by 3 bases and the J gene end by 2 bases; junction bases not matched to a gene: 4. CDR1 and CDR2 from the germline V gene are SGHTA and FQGTGA. The CDR3 DNA is TGTGCCAGCAGCTTGTTCGGACTAGCCACAGATACGCAGTATTTT. Amino acid sequence: CASSLFGLATDTQYF.

This sequence joins TRBV15 and TRBJ1-6; 12 bases line up with TRBD1. V was clipped by 0 bases and J by 11 bases; unmatched bases: 17. Germline CDR1 and CDR2: LNHNV and YYDKDF (reference sequence). The CDR3 extends over 20 amino acids. Here the CDR3 reads CATSRDYMRDRGPYPPPLHF. CDR3 coding DNA: TGTGCCACCAGCAGAGATTATATGAGGGACAGGGGGCCCTACCCACCACCCCTCCACTTT.

The CDR3 DNA reads as TGTGCCAGCAGCCAAGCGGGGGGATATAGCAATCAGCCCCAGCATTTT. Its protein product is CASSQAGGYSNQPQHF. This chain uses TRBV4-2 with TRBJ1-5, with D perhaps TRBD1 (5 bases). Trimming left V 1 base short and J 0 bases short, with 10 bases between. Germline V gene lookup returns CDR1 LGHNA and CDR2 YNFKEQ. The CDR3 has 16 amino acids.